The 21 T cell receptor beta chains below all came from one sample that was sequenced in a study of T cells after posttransplantation cyclophosphamide. Measured with immunoSEQ multiplex PCR; TCRdb has only the in-frame clones, and not every one. Singletons are absent from the sample, which has around 44,000 clones. The sequencing input was PBMCs. The receptors were gathered from a man in his forties or fifties in good health, CMV-negative, and a related stem cell transplant donor.

This clone was counted at least ten times. V and J are TRBV30 and TRBJ1-5, with 8 bases aligning to TRBD1. Trimming took 0 bases from V and 4 from J; bases not matched to a gene: 8. The germline gives CDR1 GTSNPN, CDR2 SVGIG (reference sequence). The CDR3 is 16 residues long. CDR3 in DNA: TGTGCCTGGAGTGTGGGGCAGGGGGCTCGAAATCAGCCCCAGCATTTT. Translated: CAWSVGQGARNQPQHF.

This clone was observed at least ten times. This chain joins TRBV7-3 and TRBJ2-3; 7 nucleotides match TRBD1. The V and J ends lost 5 bases and 6 bases, in that order; junction bases with no gene match: 5. There are 13 residues in the CDR3. Per germline, CDR1 SGHTA and CDR2 FQGTGA. The CDR3 bases are TGTGCCAGCAGCCTGACAGGGACCGATACGCAGTATTTT. This gives the protein CASSLTGTDTQYF.

In its sample, this clone was seen a few times. The chain couples TRBV6-1 to TRBJ1-2, with D possibly TRBD1 on 5 matching bases. Germline V gene sequence: CDR1 MNHNS, CDR2 SASEGT. V was shortened by 1 base and J by 4 bases, with 10 bases between the two germline ends. This CDR3 is built from 14 residues. CDR3: CASSEDPRGYGYTF. The CDR3 DNA follows: TGTGCCAGCAGTGAAGATCCTAGGGGCTATGGCTACACCTTC.

This clone was seen only a few times. The chain employs TRBV27 and TRBJ2-1; 15 bases match TRBD2. Germline V gene data show CDR1 as MNHEY and CDR2 as SMNVEV (reference sequence). The CDR3 has 15 amino acids. V lost 2 bases and J lost 7; bases outside the gene matches: 0. The CDR3 bases are TGTGCCAGCAGTTTAGGACTAGCGGGGGGGAATGAGCAGTTCTTC. It is translated as CASSLGLAGGNEQFF.

This clone turned up a few times. The genes are TRBV11-2 and TRBJ2-5; no definite D call. The CDR3 length is 14 residues. Germline values: CDR1 SGHAT, CDR2 FQNNGV. Trimming cost V 7 bases and J 1 base, with 13 bases left between them. CDR3 protein: CASTSVAVQETQYF. DNA for the CDR3: TGTGCCAGCACTTCTGTGGCGGTCCAAGAGACCCAGTACTTC.

At least ten counts were recorded for this clone. The chain joins TRBV7-2 to TRBJ2-1, with D tentatively TRBD2 (6 bases). This CDR3 contains 13 residues. Germline CDR1 and CDR2: SGHTA and FQGNSA. The V end lost 5 bases, the J end lost 6 bases, and 11 bases lay between the germline ends. The CDR3 region has the DNA TGTGCCAGCAGCAGAGGGACTGCCAATGAGCAGTTCTTC. Protein product: CASSRGTANEQFF.

This clone was seen ten or more times. This chain joins TRBV7-3 and TRBJ1-5; TRBD1 aligns across 10 bases. V was clipped by 1 base and J by 5 bases; unmatched bases: 5. CDR3 length: 16 residues. The germline V gene encodes CDR1 SGHTA and CDR2 FQGTGA. The CDR3 protein is CASSLKAGTGDQPQHF. CDR3 bases: TGTGCCAGCAGCTTAAAAGCCGGGACAGGGGATCAGCCCCAGCATTTT. Variable domain in full (rest from reference TRBV7-3 and TRBJ1-5): GAGVSQTPSNKVTEKGKYVELRCDPISGHTALYWYRQSLGQGPEFLIYFQGTGAADDSGLPNDRFFAVRPEGSVSTLKIQRTERGDSAVYLCASSLKAGTGDQPQHFGDGTRLSIL.

This clone was found a few times. The rearrangement uses TRBV11-3 and TRBJ2-5, with D perhaps matching TRBD1 (5 bases). Trimming took off 0 bases at V and 2 bases at J, with 13 bases between the two ends. The CDR3 has 16 residues. Germline assignment: CDR1 SGHNT and CDR2 YENEEA. CDR3 in DNA: TGTGCCAGCAGCTTAGATTTAAGGGGATATCAAGAGACCCAGTACTTC. Translation gives CASSLDLRGYQETQYF.

This clone was picked up many times. The J gene is TRBJ2-2, the V gene TRBV29-1; 9 positions match TRBD2. The CDR3 loop spans 15 amino acids. V lost 7 bases, J lost 0 bases, and 6 bases stayed unmatched. Germline V CDR1 and CDR2: SQVTM, ANQGSEA. CDR3 sequence reads: CSARPSGANTGELFF. DNA for the CDR3: TGCAGCGCCCGTCCTAGCGGGGCGAACACCGGGGAGCTGTTTTTT.

This clone showed up many times. The chain couples TRBV2 to TRBJ1-6, with 8 bases matching TRBD1. Per the germline V gene, CDR1 is SNHLY and CDR2 is FYNNEI. J lost 7 bases, V lost 6 bases, and 8 bases had no gene match. CDR3 length: 15 residues. CDR3 DNA: TGTGCCAGCAGGCAAGACAGGGGTCTGAATTCACCCCTCCACTTT. Its translation: CASRQDRGLNSPLHF.

This clone has a handful of counts. The chain couples TRBV7-9 to TRBJ1-1; D gene unclear. The CDR3 runs to 14 residues. The V end lost 3 bases, the J end lost 0 bases, and 8 bases lay between the germline ends. Germline CDR1 is SEHNR and CDR2 is FQNEAQ (reference sequence). CDR3 nucleotide sequence: TGTGCCAGCAGCTTCAACAGCATGAACACTGAAGCTTTCTTT. Translation gives CASSFNSMNTEAFF.

This clone was detected many times. The CDR3 loop reads CASTKQGNTEAFF. The CDR3 DNA is TGTGCCAGCACCAAACAGGGGAACACTGAAGCTTTCTTT. This chain joins TRBV6-5 and TRBJ1-1; perhaps TRBD1 as D (6 bases). Germline values: CDR1 MNHEY, CDR2 SVGAGI. The CDR3 runs to 13 residues. V lost 7 bases and J lost 1, with 10 bases in between.

This clone has ten or more counts. The V call is TRBV7-3, the J call TRBJ2-1, with 10 bases identical to TRBD2. Germline V gene sequence: CDR1 SGHTA, CDR2 FQGTGA. V lost 5 bases to trimming and J lost 7 bases; unmatched junction nucleotides: 5. This CDR3 is 14 amino acids long. The CDR3, as DNA: TGTGCCAGCAGCACCCTAGCGGGAGTGAATGAGCAGTTCTTC. Translating gives CASSTLAGVNEQFF. Full variable domain (outside the CDR3, taken from reference TRBV7-3 and TRBJ2-1): GAGVSQTPSNKVTEKGKYVELRCDPISGHTALYWYRQSLGQGPEFLIYFQGTGAADDSGLPNDRFFAVRPEGSVSTLKIQRTERGDSAVYLCASSTLAGVNEQFFGPGTRLTVL.

This clone was detected ten times or more. The chain joins TRBV6-6 to TRBJ2-2, with D hard to call. V dropped 0 bases and J dropped 0 bases, with 5 bases sitting between them. This CDR3 has 15 amino acids. CDR1 is MNHNY and CDR2 is SVGAGI in the germline V gene (reference sequence). CDR3 sequence reads: CASSYSSTNTGELFF. CDR3 bases: TGTGCCAGCAGTTACTCTAGTACGAACACCGGGGAGCTGTTTTTT.

Ten or more counts support this clone. The gene calls are TRBV10-3 and TRBJ1-5; 8 nucleotides align to TRBD1. V shed 6 bases, J shed 0 bases, and the junction held 4 bases outside the gene matches. Germline lookup yields CDR1 ENHRY and CDR2 SYGVKD. This CDR3 region has 15 residues. CDR3 sequence: CAISQTGDSNQPQHF. The CDR3 nucleotides read TGTGCCATCAGCCAGACAGGGGATAGCAATCAGCCCCAGCATTTT.

This clone was picked up many times. The chain joins TRBV5-1 to TRBJ2-1; 11 bases match TRBD2. Trimming cost V 4 bases and J 9 bases; bases outside gene matches: 9. Germline CDR1 is SGHRS and CDR2 is YFSETQ. The CDR3 length is 15 residues. This chain's CDR3 is CASSEASGGRGEQFF. The CDR3, as DNA: TGCGCCAGCAGCGAGGCTAGCGGGGGGAGGGGTGAGCAGTTCTTC.

This clone has only a few counts. The J gene is TRBJ2-5, the V gene TRBV18, with D perhaps TRBD2 (6 bases). V was pared by 5 bases and J by 2 bases, with 9 bases between. The CDR3 covers 13 residues. CDR1 KGHSH and CDR2 LQKENI come from the germline V gene. CDR3 protein: CASSGGAQETQYF. CDR3 in DNA: TGTGCCAGCTCAGGAGGGGCTCAAGAGACCCAGTACTTC.

The V gene is TRBV19, the J gene TRBJ1-5; possibly TRBD1 for D (5 bases). This CDR3 has 14 amino acids. Trimming pared 6 bases from V and 1 base from J, leaving 10 bases between. The V gene's germline CDR1 is LNHDA and CDR2 SQIVND (reference sequence). The CDR3 coding sequence is TGTGCCAGTAGCGACAGTTGGAGCAATCAGCCCCAGCATTTT. Its translation: CASSDSWSNQPQHF.

This clone was seen at least ten times. This chain links TRBV10-2 with TRBJ2-5, with 11 positions matching TRBD1. This CDR3 has 14 amino acids. V gave up 5 bases and J gave up 3 bases; unmatched junction bases: 2. Germline V lookup: CDR1 WSHSY, CDR2 SAAADI. The CDR3 is CASSWDRGKETQYF. The DNA of the CDR3 is TGCGCCAGCAGTTGGGACAGGGGGAAAGAGACCCAGTACTTC.

This clone was seen at least ten times. This rearrangement joins TRBV11-3 to TRBJ2-3, with 7 bases lining up with TRBD2. V shed 1 base and J 5 bases; nucleotides not matched to a gene: 6. Germline-derived CDR1 and CDR2 are SGHNT and YENEEA. This CDR3 has 15 amino acids. CDR3 protein: CASSLVLAEGDTQYF. Here the CDR3 DNA reads TGTGCCAGCAGCTTAGTTCTAGCGGAGGGAGATACGCAGTATTTT.

Many counts were recorded for this clone. The chain carries TRBV7-2 and TRBJ2-1; unclear D gene. V was pared by 5 bases and J by 3 bases, with 5 bases between. Germline assignment: CDR1 SGHTA and CDR2 FQGNSA. The CDR3 totals 12 residues. The CDR3 protein is CASSSYYNEQFF. The CDR3, as DNA: TGTGCCAGCAGCAGCTACTACAATGAGCAGTTCTTC.